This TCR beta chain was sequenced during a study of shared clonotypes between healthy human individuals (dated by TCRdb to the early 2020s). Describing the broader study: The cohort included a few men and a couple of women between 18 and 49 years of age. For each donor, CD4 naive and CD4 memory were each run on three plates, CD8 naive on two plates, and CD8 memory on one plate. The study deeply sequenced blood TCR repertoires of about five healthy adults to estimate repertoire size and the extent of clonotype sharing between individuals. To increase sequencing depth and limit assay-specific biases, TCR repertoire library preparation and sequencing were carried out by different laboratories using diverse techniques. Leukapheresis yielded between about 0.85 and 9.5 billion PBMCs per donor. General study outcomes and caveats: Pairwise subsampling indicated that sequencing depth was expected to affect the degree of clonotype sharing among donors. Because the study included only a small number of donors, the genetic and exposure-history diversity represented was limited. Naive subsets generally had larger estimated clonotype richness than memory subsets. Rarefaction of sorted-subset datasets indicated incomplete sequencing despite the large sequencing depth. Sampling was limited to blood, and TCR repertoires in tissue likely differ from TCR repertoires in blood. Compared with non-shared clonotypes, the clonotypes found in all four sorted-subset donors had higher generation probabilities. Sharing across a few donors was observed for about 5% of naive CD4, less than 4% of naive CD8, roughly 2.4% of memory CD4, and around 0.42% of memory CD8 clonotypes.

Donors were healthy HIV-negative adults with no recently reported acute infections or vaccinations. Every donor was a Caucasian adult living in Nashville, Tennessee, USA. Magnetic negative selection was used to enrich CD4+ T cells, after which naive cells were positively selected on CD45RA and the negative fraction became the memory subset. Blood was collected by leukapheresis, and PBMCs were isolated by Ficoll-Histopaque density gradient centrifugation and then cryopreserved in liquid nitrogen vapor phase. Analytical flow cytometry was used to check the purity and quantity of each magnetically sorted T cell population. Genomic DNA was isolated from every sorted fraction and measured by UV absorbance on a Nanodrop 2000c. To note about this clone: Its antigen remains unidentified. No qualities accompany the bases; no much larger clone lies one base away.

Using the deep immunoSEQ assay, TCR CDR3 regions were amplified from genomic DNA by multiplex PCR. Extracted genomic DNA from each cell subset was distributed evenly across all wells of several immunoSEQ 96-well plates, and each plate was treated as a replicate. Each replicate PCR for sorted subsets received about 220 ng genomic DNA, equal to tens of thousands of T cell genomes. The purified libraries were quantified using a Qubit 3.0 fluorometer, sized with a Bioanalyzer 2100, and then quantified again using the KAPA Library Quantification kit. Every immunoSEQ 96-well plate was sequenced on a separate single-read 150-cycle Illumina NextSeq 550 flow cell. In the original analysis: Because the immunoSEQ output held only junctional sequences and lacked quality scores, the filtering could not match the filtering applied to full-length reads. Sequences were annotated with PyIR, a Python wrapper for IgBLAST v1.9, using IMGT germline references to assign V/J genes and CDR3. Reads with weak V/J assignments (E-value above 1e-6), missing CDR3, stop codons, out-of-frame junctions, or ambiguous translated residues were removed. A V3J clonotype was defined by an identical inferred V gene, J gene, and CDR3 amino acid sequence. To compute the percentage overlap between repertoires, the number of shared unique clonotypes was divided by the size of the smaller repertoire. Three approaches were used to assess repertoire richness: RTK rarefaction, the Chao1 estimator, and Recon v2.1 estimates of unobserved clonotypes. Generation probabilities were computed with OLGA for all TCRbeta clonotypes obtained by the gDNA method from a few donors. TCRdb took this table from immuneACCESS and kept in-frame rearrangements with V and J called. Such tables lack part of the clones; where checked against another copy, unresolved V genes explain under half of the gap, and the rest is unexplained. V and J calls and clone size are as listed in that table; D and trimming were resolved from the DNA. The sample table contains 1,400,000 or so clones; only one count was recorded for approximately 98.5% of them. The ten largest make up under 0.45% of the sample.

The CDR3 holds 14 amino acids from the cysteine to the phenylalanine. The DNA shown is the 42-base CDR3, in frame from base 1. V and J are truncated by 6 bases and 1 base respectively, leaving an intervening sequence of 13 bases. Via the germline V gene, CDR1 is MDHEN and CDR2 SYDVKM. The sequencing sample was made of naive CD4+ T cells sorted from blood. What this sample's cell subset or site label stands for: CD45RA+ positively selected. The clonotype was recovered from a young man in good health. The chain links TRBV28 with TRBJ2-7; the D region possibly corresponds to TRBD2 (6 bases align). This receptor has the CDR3 CASRTAGGSYEQYF. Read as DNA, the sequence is TGTGCCAGCAGAACAGCGGGTGGGTCCTACGAGCAGTACTTC.